This entry is about one T cell receptor beta chain. These data originate in a study of blood T cell repertoires in COVID-19. The V gene's germline CDR1 is MNHEY and CDR2 SMNVEV (reference sequence). CDR3 length: 12 amino acids. The V end was cut by 7 bases, the J end by 1 base, with 7 bases between. Measured with immunoSEQ multiplex PCR; TCRdb has only the in-frame clones, and not every one. The sample holds about 190,000 clones, about four fifths seen once. Input material: PBMCs or T cells enriched from blood (not recorded which). V usage is TRBV27 and J usage is TRBJ1-1; D is unclear. This sequence was found in a woman aged 25 to 39 who had recovered from COVID-19. CDR3 loop: CASKNRNTEAFF. Written as DNA, the CDR3 is TGTGCCAGCAAAAACAGGAACACTGAAGCTTTCTTT.